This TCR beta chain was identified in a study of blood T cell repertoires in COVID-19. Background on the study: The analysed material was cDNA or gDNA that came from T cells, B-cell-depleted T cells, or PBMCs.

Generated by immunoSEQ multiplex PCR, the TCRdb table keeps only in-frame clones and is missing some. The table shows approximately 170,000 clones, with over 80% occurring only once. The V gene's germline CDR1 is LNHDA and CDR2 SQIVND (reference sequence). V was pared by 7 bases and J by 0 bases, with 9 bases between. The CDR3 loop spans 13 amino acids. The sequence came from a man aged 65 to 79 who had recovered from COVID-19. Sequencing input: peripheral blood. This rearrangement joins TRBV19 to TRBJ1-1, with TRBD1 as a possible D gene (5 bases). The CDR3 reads CASMFRVNTEAFF. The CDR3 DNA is TGTGCCAGTATGTTCAGGGTGAACACTGAAGCTTTCTTT.